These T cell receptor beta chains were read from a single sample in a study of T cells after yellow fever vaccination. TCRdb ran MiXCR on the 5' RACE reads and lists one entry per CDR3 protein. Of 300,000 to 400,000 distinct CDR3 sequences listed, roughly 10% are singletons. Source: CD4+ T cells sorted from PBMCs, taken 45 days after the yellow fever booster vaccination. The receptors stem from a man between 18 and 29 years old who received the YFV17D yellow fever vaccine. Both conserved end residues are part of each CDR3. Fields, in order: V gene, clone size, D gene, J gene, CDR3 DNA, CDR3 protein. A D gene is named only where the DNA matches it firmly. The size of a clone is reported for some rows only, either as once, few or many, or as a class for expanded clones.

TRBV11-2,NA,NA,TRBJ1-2,TGTGCCAGCACCGAAACACTAGAAACTAACTATGGCTACACCTTC,CASTETLETNYGYTF
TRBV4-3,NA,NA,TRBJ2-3,TGCGCCAGCAGCCAGGAATCTGGTCCTTCCGCTGGGAGAGGGACAGATACGCAGTATTTT,CASSQESGPSAGRGTDTQYF
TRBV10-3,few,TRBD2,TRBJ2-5,TGTGCCATCAGTGAGGGTCAGCGGGGGGGAGAAGAGACCCAGTACTTC,CAISEGQRGGEETQYF
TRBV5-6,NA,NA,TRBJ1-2,TGTGCCAGCAGCTTGGGGGCAGCGCAGTACGGTGGCTACACCTTC,CASSLGAAQYGGYTF
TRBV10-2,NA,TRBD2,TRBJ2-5,TGCGCCACCAGTGGGACTAGCGGCTTC,CATSGTSGF
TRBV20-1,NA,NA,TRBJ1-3,TGCAGTGCCCCGACGGACTCTGGAAACACCATATATTTT,CSAPTDSGNTIYF
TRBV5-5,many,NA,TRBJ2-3,TGTGCCAGCAGCTTGATGCGGGTGGCTAGCACAGATACGCAGTATTTT,CASSLMRVASTDTQYF
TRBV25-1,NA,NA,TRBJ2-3,TGTGCCAGCAGCTACTCTAGAGGACGCACAGATACGCAGTATTTT,CASSYSRGRTDTQYF
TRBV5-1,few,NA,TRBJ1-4,TGCGCCAGCAGCTTGGAGCAGAATGAAAAACTGTTTTTT,CASSLEQNEKLFF
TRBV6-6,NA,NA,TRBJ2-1,TGTGCCAGCTGCGACTACAATGAGCAGTTCTTC,CASCDYNEQFF
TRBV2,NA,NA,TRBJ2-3,TGTGCCAGCACCGAGGGGCTAGCAACAGATACGCAGTATTTT,CASTEGLATDTQYF
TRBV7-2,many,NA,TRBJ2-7,TGTGCCAGCAGCTTATTCCGACGGGGCGAGCAGTACTTC,CASSLFRRGEQYF
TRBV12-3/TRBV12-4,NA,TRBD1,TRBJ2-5,TGTGCCAGCAGTTCCCGGACAGGGACCGAGACCCAGTACTTC,CASSSRTGTETQYF
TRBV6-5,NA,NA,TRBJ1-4,TGTGCCAGCAGGCTCCGGGGTTCAGGGGCTGAAAAACTGTTTTTT,CASRLRGSGAEKLFF
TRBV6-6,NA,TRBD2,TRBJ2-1,TGTGCCAGCAGGACTAGCGGGGGAGGCGAGCAGTTCTTC,CASRTSGGGEQFF
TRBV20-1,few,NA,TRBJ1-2,TGCAGTGCTAGGCAGACAGTTAACTATGGCTACACCTTC,CSARQTVNYGYTF
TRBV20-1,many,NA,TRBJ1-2,TGCAGTGCTCGTCATTTAGCTAACTATGGCTACACCTTC,CSARHLANYGYTF
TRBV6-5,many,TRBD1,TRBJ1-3,TGTGCCAGCAGCATACAAGGGGGCCGGACCATATATTTT,CASSIQGGRTIYF
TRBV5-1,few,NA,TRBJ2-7,TGCGCCAGCAGCAAGGACTTCTACTACGAGCAGTACTTC,CASSKDFYYEQYF
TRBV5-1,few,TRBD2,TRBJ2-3,TGCGCCAGCAGCTTGCAAGGGGAGGGGTCAGATACGCAGTATTTT,CASSLQGEGSDTQYF
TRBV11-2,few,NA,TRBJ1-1,TGTGCCAGCAGCTTAGGGGACCGCTACAACACTGAAGCTTTCTTT,CASSLGDRYNTEAFF
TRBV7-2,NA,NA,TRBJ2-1,TGTGCCAGCAGCTTTGACGGCTCCTACAATGAGCAGTTCTTC,CASSFDGSYNEQFF
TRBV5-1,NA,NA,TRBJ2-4,TGCGCCAGCAGCGCGCGGGGACGGGGAAACATTCAGTACTTC,CASSARGRGNIQYF
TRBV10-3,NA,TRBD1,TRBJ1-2,TGTGCCATCAGTGAGTCGAAACAGGGGATCGGCTATGGCTACACCTTC,CAISESKQGIGYGYTF
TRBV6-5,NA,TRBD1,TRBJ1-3,TGTGCCAGCAGTTACACGGCGACAGGGTACGGAAACACCATATATTTT,CASSYTATGYGNTIYF
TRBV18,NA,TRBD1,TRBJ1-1,TGTGCCAGCTCACCAACCTCGGGAGGGGGCTTGACTGAAGCTTTCTTT,CASSPTSGGGLTEAFF
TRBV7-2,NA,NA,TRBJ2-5,TGTGCCAGCAGCTTAGGAACTAGCAAGGAGACCCAGTACTTC,CASSLGTSKETQYF
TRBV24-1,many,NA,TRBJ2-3,TGTGCCACCAGAGGCGCGCAGGGCACAGATACGCAGTATTTT,CATRGAQGTDTQYF
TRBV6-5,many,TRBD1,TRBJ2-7,TGTGCCAGCAGCCACGGGACAGTGGACGAGCAGTACTTC,CASSHGTVDEQYF
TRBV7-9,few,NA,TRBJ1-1,TGTGCCAGCAGTTCAATCGGGGTGAACACTGAAGCTTTCTTT,CASSSIGVNTEAFF
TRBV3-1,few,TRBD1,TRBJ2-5,TGTGCCAGCAGCCAGCCCGGGACAGAAGAGACCCAGTACTTC,CASSQPGTEETQYF
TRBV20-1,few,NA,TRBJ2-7,TGCAGTGCTTGGGTTGGGGGTTCCTACGAGCAGTACTTC,CSAWVGGSYEQYF
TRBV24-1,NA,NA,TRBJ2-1,TGTGCCACCAGTGATTCCAGGCAGGGAGCGAATGAGCAGTTCTTC,CATSDSRQGANEQFF